This T cell receptor beta chain derives from a study of OX40 agonist ivuxolimab in advanced cancers. Study information: Patients were dosed intravenously with ivuxolimab at 0.01 to 10 mg/kg every 2 weeks. Under the entry rules, prior anti-PD-1, anti-PD-L1 or anti-CTLA-4 therapy was allowed, and less than 50% had some.

Sampling times: baseline, cycle 4 day 1, cycle 7 day 1. CDR1 is MNHNS and CDR2 is SASEGT in the germline V gene. The CDR3 runs to 13 residues. Germline trimming cut 2 bases from V and 13 bases from J; bases unmatched to any gene: 10. Libraries were prepared by immunoSEQ multiplex PCR; TCRdb keeps only in-frame clonotypes and omits some of them. The sample shows 100,000 to 130,000 clones, more than 85% of them seen only once. Study findings and constraints: Expanded peripheral T cell antigen specificity was not determined.

This clone has a single count. As yet, its antigen is unknown. The material sequenced was CD4+ or CD8+ T cells sorted from blood, taken in a trial of the OX40 agonist ivuxolimab. The clonotype was recovered from an adult with an advanced solid tumor such as melanoma, head and neck, liver or kidney cancer. The genes are TRBV6-1 and TRBJ1-2, with 7 bases that match TRBD1. The CDR3 DNA reads as TGTGCCAGCAGTGAAATGGATGACAGGGCTAGCACCTTC. This encodes CASSEMDDRASTF.